The clone carrying this T cell receptor (beta chain) was seen more than once but under ten times. Its antigen remains unidentified. V lost 1 base and J 3 bases, leaving 7 bases between the germline ends. The germline CDR1 and CDR2 sequences are MDHEN and SYDVKM. CDR3 size: 15 residues. Treatment of the sample: oral pan-JAK inhibitor, 5-10 mg twice daily. It was from alopecia areata patients that lesional scalp punch biopsies and peripheral blood were collected. cDNA serving as the sequencing template came from extracted, reverse transcribed RNA. Here immunoSEQ multiplex PCR was the method, and the copy in TCRdb shows in-frame clones only, minus some. In the table there are about 190,000 clones, approximately 60% of which are singletons. The record originates from a study of CD8+ T cells in alopecia areata. Study context: Patients received oral tofacitinib, 5 to 10 mg twice daily, for moderate-to-severe alopecia areata. The study's findings and limits: Expanded CD8+ clones among the top 100, as well as scalp clonality, were significantly decreased by tofacitinib. Sequenced scalp T cells also include alphabeta T cells resident in normal skin.

The rearrangement uses TRBV28 and TRBJ2-6; D is undetermined. This receptor was identified in a human donor with alopecia areata. Sequenced material: CD4+ T cells sorted from blood, taken at week 4, from a patient treated with tofacitinib. The CDR3 is CASSLYGSGANVLTF. In DNA, the CDR3 is TGTGCCAGCAGTTTATATGGTAGTGGGGCCAACGTCCTGACTTTC.